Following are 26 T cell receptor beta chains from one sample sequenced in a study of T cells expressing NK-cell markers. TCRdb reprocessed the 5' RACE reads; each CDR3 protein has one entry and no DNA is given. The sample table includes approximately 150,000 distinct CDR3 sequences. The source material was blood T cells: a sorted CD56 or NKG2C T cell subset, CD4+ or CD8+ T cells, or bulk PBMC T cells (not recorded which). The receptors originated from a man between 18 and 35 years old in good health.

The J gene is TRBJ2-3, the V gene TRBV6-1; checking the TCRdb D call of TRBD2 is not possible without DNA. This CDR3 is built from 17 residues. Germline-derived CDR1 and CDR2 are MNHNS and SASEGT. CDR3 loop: CASSPSWLAGGTDTQYF.

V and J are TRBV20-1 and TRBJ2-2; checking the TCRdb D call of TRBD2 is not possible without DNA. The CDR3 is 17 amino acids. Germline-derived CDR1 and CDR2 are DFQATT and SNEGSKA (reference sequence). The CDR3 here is CSARGEGGPSNTGELFF.

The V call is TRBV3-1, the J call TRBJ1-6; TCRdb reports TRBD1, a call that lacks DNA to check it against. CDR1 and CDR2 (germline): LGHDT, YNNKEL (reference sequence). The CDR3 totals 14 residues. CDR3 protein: CASSQDRAYSPLHF.

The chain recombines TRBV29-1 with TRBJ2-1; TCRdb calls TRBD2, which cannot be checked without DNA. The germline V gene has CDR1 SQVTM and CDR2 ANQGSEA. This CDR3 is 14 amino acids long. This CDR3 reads CSVVGPHTYNEQFF.

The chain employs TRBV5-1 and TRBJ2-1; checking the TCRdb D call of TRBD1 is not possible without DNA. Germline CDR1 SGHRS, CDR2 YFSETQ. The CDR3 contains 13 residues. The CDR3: CASSLASLNEQFF.

The CDR3 sequence: CASSLLGTWDENEKLFF. The rearrangement joins TRBV4-1 to TRBJ1-4; TCRdb's assignment of TRBD1 cannot be checked, as there is no DNA. The CDR3 contains 17 residues. The germline V gene has CDR1 MGHRA and CDR2 YSYEKL.

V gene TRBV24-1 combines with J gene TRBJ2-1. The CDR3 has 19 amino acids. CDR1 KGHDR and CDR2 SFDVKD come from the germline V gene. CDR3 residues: CATRDIKAWWGKSYNEQFF.

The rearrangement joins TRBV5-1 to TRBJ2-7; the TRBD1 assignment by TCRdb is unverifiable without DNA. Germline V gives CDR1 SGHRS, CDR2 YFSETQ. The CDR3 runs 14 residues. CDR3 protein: CASSPYMDMREQYF.

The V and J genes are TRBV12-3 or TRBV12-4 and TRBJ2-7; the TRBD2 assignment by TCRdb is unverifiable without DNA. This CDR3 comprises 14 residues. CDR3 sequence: CASSLRDYPYEQYF.

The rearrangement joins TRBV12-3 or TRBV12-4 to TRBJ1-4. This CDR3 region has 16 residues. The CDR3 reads CASREGTSATNEKLFF.

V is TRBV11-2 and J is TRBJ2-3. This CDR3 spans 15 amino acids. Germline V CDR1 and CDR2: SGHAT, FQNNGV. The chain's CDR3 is CASSLADLSTDTQYF.

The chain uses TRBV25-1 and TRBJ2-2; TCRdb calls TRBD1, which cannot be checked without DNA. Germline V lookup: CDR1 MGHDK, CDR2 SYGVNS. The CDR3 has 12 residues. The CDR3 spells CASRRGTGELFF.

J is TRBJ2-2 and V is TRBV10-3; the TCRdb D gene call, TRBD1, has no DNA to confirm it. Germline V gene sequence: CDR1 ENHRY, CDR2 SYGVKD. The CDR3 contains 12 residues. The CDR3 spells CATWGGTGELFF.

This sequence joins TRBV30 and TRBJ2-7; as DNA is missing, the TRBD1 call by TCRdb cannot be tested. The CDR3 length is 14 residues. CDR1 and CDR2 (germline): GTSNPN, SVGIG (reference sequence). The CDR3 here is CAWSGGQGAREQYF.

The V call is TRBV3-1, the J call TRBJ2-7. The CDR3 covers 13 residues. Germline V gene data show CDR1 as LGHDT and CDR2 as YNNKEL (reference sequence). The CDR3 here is CASSRNEGGEQYF.

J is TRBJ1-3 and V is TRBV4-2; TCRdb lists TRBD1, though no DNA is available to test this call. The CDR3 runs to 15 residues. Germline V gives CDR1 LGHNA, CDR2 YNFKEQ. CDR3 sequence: CASSQPTGVGNTIYF.

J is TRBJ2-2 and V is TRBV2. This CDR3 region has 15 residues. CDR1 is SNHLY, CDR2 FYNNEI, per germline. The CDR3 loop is CASTLGGAYTGELFF.

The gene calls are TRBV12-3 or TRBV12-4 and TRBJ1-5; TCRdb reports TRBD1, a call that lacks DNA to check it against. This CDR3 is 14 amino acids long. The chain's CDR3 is CASSSYGANQPQHF.

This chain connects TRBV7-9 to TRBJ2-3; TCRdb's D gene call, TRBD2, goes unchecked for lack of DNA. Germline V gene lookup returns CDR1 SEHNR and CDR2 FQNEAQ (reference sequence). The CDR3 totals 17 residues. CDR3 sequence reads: CASSSHLTSESTDTQYF.

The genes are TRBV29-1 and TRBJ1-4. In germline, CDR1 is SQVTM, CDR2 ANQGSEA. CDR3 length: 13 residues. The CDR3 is CSVYSATNEKLFF.

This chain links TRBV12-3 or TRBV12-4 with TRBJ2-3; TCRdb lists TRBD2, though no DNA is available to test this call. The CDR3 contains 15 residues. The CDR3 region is CASSPHSGSLDTQYF.

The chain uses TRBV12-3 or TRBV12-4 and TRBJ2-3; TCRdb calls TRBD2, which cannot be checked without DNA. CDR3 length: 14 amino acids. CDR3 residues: CASATGRAGVTQYF.

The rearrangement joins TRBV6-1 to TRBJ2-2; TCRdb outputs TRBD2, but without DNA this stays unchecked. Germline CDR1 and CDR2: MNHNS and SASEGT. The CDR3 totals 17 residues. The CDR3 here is CASSTFSGRMDTGELFF.

The CDR3 sequence: CASSIGQGLRNNEQFF. V usage is TRBV19 and J usage is TRBJ2-1; TCRdb's D call of TRBD1 is untestable without DNA. The CDR3 loop spans 16 amino acids. The germline gives CDR1 LNHDA, CDR2 SQIVND (reference sequence).

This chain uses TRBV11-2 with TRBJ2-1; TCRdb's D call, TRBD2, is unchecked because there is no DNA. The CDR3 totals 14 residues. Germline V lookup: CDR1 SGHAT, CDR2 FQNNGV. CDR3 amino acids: CASSLSGNYNEQFF.

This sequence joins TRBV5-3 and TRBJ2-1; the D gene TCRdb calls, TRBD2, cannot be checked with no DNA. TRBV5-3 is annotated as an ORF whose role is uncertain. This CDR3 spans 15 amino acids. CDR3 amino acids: CARSPGLTYYNEQFF.